One sample yielded the 13 T cell receptor beta chains listed below, sequenced in a study of cytomegalovirus exposure and HLA in healthy donors. The PCR ran on 60 Vbeta and 13 Jbeta primers. Measured with immunoSEQ multiplex PCR; TCRdb has only the in-frame clones, and not every one. The sample's table shows about 140,000 clones. Sequencing was performed on PBMCs. Receptors were obtained from a woman aged 18-35 years in good health and CMV-seronegative.

The chain combines TRBV30 with TRBJ1-1; a weak D match, TRBD1 (5 bases). Trimming took 3 bases from V and 1 from J, leaving 9 bases between them. The germline V gene has CDR1 GTSNPN and CDR2 SVGIG (reference sequence). This CDR3 is built from 13 residues. DNA of the CDR3: TGTGCCTGGAGACAAACAGGGAACACTGAAGCTTTCTTT. Amino acids: CAWRQTGNTEAFF. The whole variable domain, filled in from reference TRBV30 and TRBJ1-1, reads SQTIHQWPATLVQPVGSPLSLECTVEGTSNPNLYWYRQAAGRGLQLLFYSVGIGQISSEVPQNLSASRPQDRQFILSSKKLLLSDSGFYLCAWRQTGNTEAFFGQGTRLTVV.

With respect to this clone: This CDR3 is missing its conserved last phenylalanine or tryptophan, likely due to a read error. The CDR3 reads CASSSRDISNQPQHL. CDR3 sequence (DNA): TGTGCCAGTAGTAGCCGGGACATAAGCAATCAGCCCCAGCATCTT. The chain recombines TRBV19 with TRBJ1-5; maybe TRBD1 (6 bases). Trimming cost V 4 bases and J 1 base, with 11 bases left between them. The CDR3 extends over 15 amino acids. Germline CDR1 reads LNHDA; CDR2 reads SQIVND (reference sequence).

This chain connects TRBV11-3 to TRBJ1-1, with D unclear. CDR1 is SGHNT and CDR2 is YENEEA in the germline V gene. V lost 5 bases and J lost 1, with 17 bases in between. This CDR3 has 16 amino acids. The CDR3 bases are TGTGCCAGCAGCCCCGCGGGGTGGCATCAGAACACTGAAGCTTTCTTT. Encoded protein: CASSPAGWHQNTEAFF.

The chain employs TRBV2 and TRBJ1-1, with 7 bases that match TRBD1. The CDR3 sequence is 14 residues long. Per germline, CDR1 SNHLY and CDR2 FYNNEI. V gave up 4 bases and J gave up 3 bases; unmatched junction bases: 5. The CDR3 DNA sequence: TGTGCCAGCAGTGGACAGGGACGGGACACTGAAGCTTTCTTT. Its translation: CASSGQGRDTEAFF.

V and J are TRBV21-1 and TRBJ2-2; no DNA check was done on the table's D call, TRBD2. TRBV21-1 is a documented pseudogene. This CDR3 comprises 17 residues. The CDR3 here is CASSKDPGIWNTGELFF. The CDR3, as DNA: TGTGCCAGCAGCAAAGACCCGGGAATTTGGAACACCGGGGAGCTGTTTTTT.

A word on this clone: One end of the junction fails to match germline, which may point to a read error. The chain uses TRBV29-1 and TRBJ1-1, with 7 nucleotides matching TRBD1. Germline V gene data show CDR1 as SQVTM and CDR2 as ANQGSEA. The CDR3 runs to 14 residues. The CDR3 sequence is CGVIRTGSSTEAFF. The CDR3 bases are TGCGGCGTCATACGGACAGGTAGTAGCACTGAAGCTTTCTTT.

The chain uses TRBV30 and TRBJ1-2; D gene uncertain. CDR1 is GTSNPN, CDR2 SVGIG, per germline (reference sequence). This CDR3 region has 14 residues. V was cut by 0 bases and J by 5 bases, with 13 bases left in between. The CDR3: CAWSVGRGRYGYTF. The CDR3 DNA reads as TGTGCCTGGAGTGTAGGTAGAGGGAGGTATGGCTACACCTTC.

The chain recombines TRBV7-2 with TRBJ2-1; 7 bases agree with TRBD2. The germline gives CDR1 SGHTA, CDR2 FQGNSA. This CDR3 is built from 15 residues. Losses at the gene ends were 3 bases for V and 9 bases for J; bases not matched to a gene: 11. The CDR3 protein is CASSFTGTIVPEQFF. Here the CDR3 DNA reads TGTGCCAGCAGCTTTACCGGGACTATCGTTCCTGAGCAGTTCTTC.

The gene calls are TRBV10-3 and TRBJ2-1, with D perhaps matching TRBD1 (6 bases). CDR1 and CDR2 from the germline V gene are ENHRY and SYGVKD. CDR3 size: 17 residues. Deletions cut 2 bases from V and 4 bases from J, with 18 bases between. The CDR3 loop is CAISETGLGATYNEQFF. CDR3 in DNA: TGTGCCATCAGTGAGACTGGATTGGGGGCGACTTACAATGAGCAGTTCTTC.

This sequence joins TRBV14 and TRBJ1-2; possible D gene TRBD1, 6 bases. The CDR3 has 13 residues. In germline, CDR1 is SGHDN, CDR2 FVKESK. V lost 5 bases and J 12 bases, leaving 19 bases between the germline ends. CDR3 sequence (DNA): TGTGCCAGCAGCTCTAACCCCCGGACAGCAAACACCTTC. Protein product: CASSSNPRTANTF. Full variable domain (missing parts from reference TRBV14 and TRBJ1-2): EAGVTQFPSHSVIEKGQTVTLRCDPISGHDNLYWYRRVMGKEIKFLLHFVKESKQDESGMPNNRFLAERTGGTYSTLKVQPAELEDSGVYFCASSSNPRTANTFGSGTRLTVV.

V and J are TRBV7-8 and TRBJ2-2, with D perhaps matching TRBD1 (6 bases). The CDR3 runs to 15 residues. V shed 5 bases and J shed 5 bases, with 15 bases lying between them. The germline gives CDR1 SGHVS, CDR2 FQNEAQ. The CDR3 here is CASSPRTEITGELFF. The CDR3 nucleotides are TGTGCCAGCAGCCCTCGGACAGAAATAACCGGGGAGCTGTTTTTT.

This chain links TRBV9 with TRBJ2-1; 9 bases match TRBD2. J lost 8 bases, V lost 2 bases, and 8 bases had no gene match. The CDR3 is 15 amino acids. Germline CDR1 is SGDLS and CDR2 is YYNGEE. For the CDR3, the DNA is TGTGCCAGCAGCGTCTCCGGGACTAGCAGCGATGAGCAGTTCTTC. Protein: CASSVSGTSSDEQFF.

The chain links TRBV19 to TRBJ2-3, with 7 nucleotides matching TRBD2. Germline CDR1 is LNHDA and CDR2 is SQIVND (reference sequence). V lost 5 bases, J lost 4 bases, and 3 bases stayed unmatched. This CDR3 has 13 residues. The DNA of the CDR3 is TGTGCCAGTAGTCGTGGGAGGGCAGATACGCAGTATTTT. Protein product: CASSRGRADTQYF. Full variable domain (remainder filled in from reference TRBV19 and TRBJ2-3): DGGITQSPKYLFRKEGQNVTLSCEQNLNHDAMYWYRQDPGQGLRLIYYSQIVNDFQKGDIAEGYSVSREKKESFPLTVTSAQKNPTAFYLCASSRGRADTQYFGPGTRLTVL.